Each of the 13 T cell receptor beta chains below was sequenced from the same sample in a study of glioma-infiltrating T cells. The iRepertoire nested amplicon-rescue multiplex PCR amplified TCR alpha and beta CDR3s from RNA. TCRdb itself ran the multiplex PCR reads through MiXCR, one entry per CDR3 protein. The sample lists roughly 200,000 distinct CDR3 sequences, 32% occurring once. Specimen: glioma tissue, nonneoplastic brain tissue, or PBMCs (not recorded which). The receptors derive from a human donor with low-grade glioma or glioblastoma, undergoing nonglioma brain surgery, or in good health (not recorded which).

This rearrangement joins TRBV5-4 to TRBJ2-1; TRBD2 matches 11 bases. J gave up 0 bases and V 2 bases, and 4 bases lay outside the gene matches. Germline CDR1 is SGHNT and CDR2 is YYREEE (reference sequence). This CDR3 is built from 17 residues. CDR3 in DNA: TGTGCCAGCAGCTTCTTTAGCGGGAGGGGCTCCTACAATGAGCAGTTCTTC. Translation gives CASSFFSGRGSYNEQFF.

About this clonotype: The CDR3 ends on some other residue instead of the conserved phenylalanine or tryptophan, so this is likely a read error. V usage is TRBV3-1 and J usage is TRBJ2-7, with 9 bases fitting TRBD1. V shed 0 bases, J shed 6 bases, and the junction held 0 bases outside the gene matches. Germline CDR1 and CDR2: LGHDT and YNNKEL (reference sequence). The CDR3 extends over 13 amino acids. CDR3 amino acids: CASSQEGQGEQYS. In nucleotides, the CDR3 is TGTGCCAGCAGCCAAGAGGGACAGGGCGAGCAGTACTCC.

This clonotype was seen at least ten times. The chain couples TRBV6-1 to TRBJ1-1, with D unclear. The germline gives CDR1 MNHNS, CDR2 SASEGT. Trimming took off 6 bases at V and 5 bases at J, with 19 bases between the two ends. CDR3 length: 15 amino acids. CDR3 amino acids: CASSPTRAATTEAFF. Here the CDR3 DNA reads TGTGCCAGCAGCCCTACGAGGGCGGCGACGACTGAAGCTTTCTTT.

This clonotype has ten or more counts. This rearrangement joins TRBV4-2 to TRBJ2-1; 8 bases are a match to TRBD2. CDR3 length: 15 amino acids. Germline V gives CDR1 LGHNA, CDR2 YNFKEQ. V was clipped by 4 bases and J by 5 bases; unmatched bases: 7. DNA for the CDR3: TGTGCCAGCAGCCCCCCTGGCGGGAGGAACAATGAGCAGTTCTTC. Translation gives CASSPPGGRNNEQFF.

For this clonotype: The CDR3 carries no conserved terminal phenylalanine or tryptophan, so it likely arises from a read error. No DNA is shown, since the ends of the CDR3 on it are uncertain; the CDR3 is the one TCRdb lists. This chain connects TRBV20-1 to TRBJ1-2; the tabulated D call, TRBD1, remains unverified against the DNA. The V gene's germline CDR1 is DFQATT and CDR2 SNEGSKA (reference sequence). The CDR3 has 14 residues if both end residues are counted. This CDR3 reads CSARDGREKYGEKL.

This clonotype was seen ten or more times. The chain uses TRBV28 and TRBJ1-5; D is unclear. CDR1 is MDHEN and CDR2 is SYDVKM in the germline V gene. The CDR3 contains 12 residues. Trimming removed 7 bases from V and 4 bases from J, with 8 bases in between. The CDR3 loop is CASKWVNQPQHF. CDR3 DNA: TGTGCCAGCAAATGGGTTAATCAGCCCCAGCATTTT.

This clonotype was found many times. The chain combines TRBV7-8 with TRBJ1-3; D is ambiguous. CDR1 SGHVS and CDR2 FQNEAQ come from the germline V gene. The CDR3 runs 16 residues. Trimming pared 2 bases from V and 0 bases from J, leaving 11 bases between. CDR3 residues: CASSLTSESSGNTIYF. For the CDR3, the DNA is TGTGCCAGCAGCTTAACCTCCGAGAGCTCTGGAAACACCATATATTTT.

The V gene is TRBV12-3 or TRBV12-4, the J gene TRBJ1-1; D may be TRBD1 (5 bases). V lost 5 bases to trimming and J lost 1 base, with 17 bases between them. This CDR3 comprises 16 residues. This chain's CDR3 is CASSPGARRRNTEAFF. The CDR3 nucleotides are TGTGCCAGCAGTCCCGGGGCGCGGCGGCGGAACACTGAAGCTTTCTTT.

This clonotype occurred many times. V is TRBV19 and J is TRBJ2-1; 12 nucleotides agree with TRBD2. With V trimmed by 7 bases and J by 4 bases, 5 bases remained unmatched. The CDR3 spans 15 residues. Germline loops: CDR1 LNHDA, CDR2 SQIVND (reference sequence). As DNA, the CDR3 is TGTGCCAGTAATAGACTAGCGGGGGAGTACAATGAGCAGTTCTTC. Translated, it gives CASNRLAGEYNEQFF. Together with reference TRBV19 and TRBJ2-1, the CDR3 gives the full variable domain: DGGITQSPKYLFRKEGQNVTLSCEQNLNHDAMYWYRQDPGQGLRLIYYSQIVNDFQKGDIAEGYSVSREKKESFPLTVTSAQKNPTAFYLCASNRLAGEYNEQFFGPGTRLTVL.

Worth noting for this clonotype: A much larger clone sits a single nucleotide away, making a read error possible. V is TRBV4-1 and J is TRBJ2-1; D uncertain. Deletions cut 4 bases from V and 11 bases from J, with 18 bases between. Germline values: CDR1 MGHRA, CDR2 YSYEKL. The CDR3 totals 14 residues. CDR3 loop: CASSPRWFGNKQFF. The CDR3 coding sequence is TGCGCCAGCAGCCCCCGGTGGTTTGGGAATAAGCAGTTCTTC.

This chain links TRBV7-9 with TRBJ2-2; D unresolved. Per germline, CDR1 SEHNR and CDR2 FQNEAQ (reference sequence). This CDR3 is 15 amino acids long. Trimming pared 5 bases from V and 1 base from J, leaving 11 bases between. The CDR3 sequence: CASSPATMNTGELFF. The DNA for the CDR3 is TGTGCCAGCAGCCCTGCTACTATGAACACCGGGGAGCTGTTTTTT.

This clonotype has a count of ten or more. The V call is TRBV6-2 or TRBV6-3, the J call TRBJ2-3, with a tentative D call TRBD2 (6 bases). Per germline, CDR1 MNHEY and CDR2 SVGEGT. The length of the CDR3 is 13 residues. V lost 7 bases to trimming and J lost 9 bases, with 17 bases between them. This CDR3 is CASNLAPSVTQYF. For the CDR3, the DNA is TGTGCCAGCAACCTAGCGCCGTCGGTAACGCAGTATTTT.

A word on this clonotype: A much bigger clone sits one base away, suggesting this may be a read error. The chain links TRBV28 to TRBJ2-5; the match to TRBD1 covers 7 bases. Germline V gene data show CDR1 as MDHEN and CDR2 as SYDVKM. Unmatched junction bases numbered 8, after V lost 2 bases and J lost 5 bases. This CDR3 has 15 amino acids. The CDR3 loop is CASSLVGGGPETQYF. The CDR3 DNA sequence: TGTGCCAGCAGTTTAGTAGGGGGCGGTCCGGAGACCCAGTACTTC.